The source of this TCR beta chain is a study of blood T cell repertoires in COVID-19. Profiling relied on immunoSEQ multiplex PCR, and the TCRdb table lists in-frame clones only, not all of them. Among over 130,000 clones listed, about 84% were seen once. This CDR3 has 14 amino acids. The V gene's germline CDR1 is MDHEN and CDR2 SYDVKM. Deletions cut 1 base from V and 3 bases from J, with 10 bases between. Participant-given clinical history determined each cohort assignment. Exposed volunteers were people who met a COVID-19 case within 2 weeks before study entry. Source material: PBMCs or T cells enriched from blood (not recorded which). The source is a woman aged 18-35 years who had been exposed to COVID-19. The chain recombines TRBV28 with TRBJ2-7; no reliable D call. This CDR3 reads CASSLSGQFYEQYF. CDR3 nucleotide sequence: TGTGCCAGCAGTTTATCTGGGCAGTTCTACGAGCAGTACTTC. The full variable domain, with the rest looked up from reference TRBV28 and TRBJ2-7, is DVKVTQSSRYLVKRTGEKVFLECVQDMDHENMFWYRQDPGLGLRLIYFSYDVKMKEKGDIPEGYSVSREKKERFSLILESASTNQTSMYLCASSLSGQFYEQYFGPGTRLTVT.